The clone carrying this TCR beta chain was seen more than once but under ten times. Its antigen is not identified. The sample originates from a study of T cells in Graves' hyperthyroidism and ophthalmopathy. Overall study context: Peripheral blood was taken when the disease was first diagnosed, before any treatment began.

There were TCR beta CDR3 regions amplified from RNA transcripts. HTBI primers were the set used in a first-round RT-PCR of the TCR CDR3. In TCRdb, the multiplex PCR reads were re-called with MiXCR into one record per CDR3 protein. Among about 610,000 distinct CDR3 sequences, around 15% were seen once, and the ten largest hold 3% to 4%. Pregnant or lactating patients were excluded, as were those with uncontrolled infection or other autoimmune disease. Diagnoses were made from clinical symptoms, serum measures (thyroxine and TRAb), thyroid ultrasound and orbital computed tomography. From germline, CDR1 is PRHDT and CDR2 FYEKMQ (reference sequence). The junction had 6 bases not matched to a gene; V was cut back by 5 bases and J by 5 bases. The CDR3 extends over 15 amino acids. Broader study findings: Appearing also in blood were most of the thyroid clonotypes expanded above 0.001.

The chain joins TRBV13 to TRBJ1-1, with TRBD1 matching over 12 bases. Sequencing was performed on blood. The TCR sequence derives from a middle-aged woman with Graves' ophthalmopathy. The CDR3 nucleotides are TGTGCCAGCAGCCCGGGGACAGGGGGCAGGACTGAAGCTTTCTTT. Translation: CASSPGTGGRTEAFF.